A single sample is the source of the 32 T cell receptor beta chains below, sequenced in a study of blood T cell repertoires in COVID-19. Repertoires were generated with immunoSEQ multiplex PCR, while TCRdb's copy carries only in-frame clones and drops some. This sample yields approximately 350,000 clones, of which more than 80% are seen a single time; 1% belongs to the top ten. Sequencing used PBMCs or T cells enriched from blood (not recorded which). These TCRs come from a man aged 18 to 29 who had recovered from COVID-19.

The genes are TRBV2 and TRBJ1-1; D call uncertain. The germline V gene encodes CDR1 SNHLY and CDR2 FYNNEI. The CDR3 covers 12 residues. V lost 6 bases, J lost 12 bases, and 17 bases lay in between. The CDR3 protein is CASSAQSYETFF. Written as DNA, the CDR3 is TGTGCCAGCAGCGCACAGAGCTATGAGACTTTCTTT.

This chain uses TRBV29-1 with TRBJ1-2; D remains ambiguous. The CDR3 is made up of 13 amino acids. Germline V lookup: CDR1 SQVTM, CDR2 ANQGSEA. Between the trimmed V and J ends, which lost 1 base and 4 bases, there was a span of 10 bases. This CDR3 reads CSVEGSGSYGYTF. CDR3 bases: TGCAGCGTTGAAGGTAGCGGGAGCTATGGCTACACCTTC. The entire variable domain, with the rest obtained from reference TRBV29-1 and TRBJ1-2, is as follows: SAVISQKPSRDICQRGTSLTIQCQVDSQVTMMFWYRQQPGQSLTLIATANQGSEATYESGFVIDKFPISRPNLTFSTLTVSNMSPEDSSIYLCSVEGSGSYGYTFGSGTRLTVV.

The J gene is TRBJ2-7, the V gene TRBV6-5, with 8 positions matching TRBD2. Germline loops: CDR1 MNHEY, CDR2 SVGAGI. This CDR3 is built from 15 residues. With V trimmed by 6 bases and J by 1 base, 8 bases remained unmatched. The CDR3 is CASRPTSGESYEQYF. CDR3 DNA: TGTGCCAGCAGGCCCACTAGCGGTGAATCCTACGAGCAGTACTTC.

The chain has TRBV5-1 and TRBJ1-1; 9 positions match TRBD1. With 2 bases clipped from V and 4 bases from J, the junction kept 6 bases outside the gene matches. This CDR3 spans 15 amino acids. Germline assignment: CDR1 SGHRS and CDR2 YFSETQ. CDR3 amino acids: CASSFPTGGGTEAFF. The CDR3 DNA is TGCGCCAGCAGCTTCCCTACAGGGGGCGGCACTGAAGCTTTCTTT. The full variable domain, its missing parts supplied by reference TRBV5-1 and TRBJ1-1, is KAGVTQTPRYLIKTRGQQVTLSCSPISGHRSVSWYQQTPGQGLQFLFEYFSETQRNKGNFPGRFSGRQFSNSRSEMNVSTLELGDSALYLCASSFPTGGGTEAFFGQGTRLTVV.

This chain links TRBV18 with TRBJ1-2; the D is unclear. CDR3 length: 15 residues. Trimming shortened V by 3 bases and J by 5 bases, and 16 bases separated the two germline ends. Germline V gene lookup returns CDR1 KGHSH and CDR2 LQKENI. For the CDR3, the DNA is TGTGCCAGCTCACCTCAAAATGGCGGTCCGTATGGCTACACCTTC. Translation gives CASSPQNGGPYGYTF. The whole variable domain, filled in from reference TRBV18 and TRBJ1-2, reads NAGVMQNPRHLVRRRGQEARLRCSPMKGHSHVYWYRQLPEEGLKFMVYLQKENIIDESGMPKERFSAEFPKEGPSILRIQQVVRGDSAAYFCASSPQNGGPYGYTFGSGTRLTVV.

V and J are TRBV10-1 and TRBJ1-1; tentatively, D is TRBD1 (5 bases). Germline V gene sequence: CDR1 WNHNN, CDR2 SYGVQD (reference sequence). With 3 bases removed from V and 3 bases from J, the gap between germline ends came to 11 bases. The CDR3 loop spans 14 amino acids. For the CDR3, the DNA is TGCGCCAGCAGTGAAACAGGTTGGGACACTGAAGCTTTCTTT. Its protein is CASSETGWDTEAFF.

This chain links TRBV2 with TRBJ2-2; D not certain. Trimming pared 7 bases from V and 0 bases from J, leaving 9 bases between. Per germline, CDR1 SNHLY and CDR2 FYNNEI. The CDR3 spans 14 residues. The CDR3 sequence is CASKLSANTGELFF. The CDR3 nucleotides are TGTGCCAGCAAGCTGAGCGCGAACACCGGGGAGCTGTTTTTT.

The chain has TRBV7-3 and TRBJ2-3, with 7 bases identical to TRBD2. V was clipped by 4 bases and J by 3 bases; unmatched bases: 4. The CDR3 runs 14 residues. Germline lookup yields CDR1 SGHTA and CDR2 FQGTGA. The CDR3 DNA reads TGTGCCAGCAGCTACCTCGGGGGGACAGATACGCAGTATTTT. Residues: CASSYLGGTDTQYF.

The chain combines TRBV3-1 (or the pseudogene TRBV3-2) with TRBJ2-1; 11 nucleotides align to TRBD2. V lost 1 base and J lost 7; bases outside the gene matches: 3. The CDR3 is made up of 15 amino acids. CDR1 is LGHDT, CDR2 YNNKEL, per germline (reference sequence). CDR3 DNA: TGTGCCAGCAGCCAAGTTGCTAGCGGGAGGAATGAGCAGTTCTTC. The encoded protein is CASSQVASGRNEQFF.

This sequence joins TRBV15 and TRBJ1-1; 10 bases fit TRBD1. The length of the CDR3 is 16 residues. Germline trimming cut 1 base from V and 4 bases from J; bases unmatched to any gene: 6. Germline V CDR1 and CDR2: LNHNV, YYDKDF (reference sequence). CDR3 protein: CATSRGFGTGVTEAFF. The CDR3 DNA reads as TGTGCCACCAGCAGAGGATTTGGGACAGGGGTCACTGAAGCTTTCTTT.

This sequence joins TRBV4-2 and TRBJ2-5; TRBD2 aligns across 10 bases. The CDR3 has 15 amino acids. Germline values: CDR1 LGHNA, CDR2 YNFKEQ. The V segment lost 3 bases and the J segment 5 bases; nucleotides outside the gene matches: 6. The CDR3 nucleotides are TGTGCCAGCAGCCAGGCTAGCGGGAGACATGAGACCCAGTACTTC. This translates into CASSQASGRHETQYF.

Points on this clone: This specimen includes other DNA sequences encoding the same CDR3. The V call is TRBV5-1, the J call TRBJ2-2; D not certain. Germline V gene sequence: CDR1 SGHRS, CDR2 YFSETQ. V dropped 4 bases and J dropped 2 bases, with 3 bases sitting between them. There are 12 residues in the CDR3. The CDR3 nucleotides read TGCGCCAGCAGCCTAAACACCGGGGAGCTGTTTTTT. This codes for CASSLNTGELFF.

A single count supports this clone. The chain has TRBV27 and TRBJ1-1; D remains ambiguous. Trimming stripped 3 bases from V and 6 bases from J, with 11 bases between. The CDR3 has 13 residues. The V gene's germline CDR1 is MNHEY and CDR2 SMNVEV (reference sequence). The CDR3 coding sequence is TGTGCCAGCAGTTTGTCCCCGGTAGCTGAAGCTTTCTTT. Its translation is CASSLSPVAEAFF.

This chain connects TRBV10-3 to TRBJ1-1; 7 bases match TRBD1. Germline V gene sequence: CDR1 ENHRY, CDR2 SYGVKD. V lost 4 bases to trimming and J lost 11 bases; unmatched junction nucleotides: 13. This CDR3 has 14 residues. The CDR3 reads CAISAGQPALWAFF. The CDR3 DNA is TGTGCCATCAGTGCGGGACAGCCAGCGTTATGGGCTTTCTTT.

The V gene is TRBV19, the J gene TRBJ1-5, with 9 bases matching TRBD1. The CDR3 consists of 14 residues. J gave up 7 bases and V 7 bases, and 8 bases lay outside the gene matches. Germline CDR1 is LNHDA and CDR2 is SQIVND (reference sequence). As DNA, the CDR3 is TGTGCCAGTAACAAACAGGGGGCAGGCCAGCCCCAGCATTTT. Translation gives CASNKQGAGQPQHF.

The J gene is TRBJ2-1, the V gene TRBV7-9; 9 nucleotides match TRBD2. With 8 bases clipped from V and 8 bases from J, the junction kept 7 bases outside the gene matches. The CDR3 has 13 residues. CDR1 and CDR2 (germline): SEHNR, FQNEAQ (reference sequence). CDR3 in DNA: TGTGCCAGCTCGGGCGGGGGGGCGTATGAGCAGTTCTTC. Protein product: CASSGGGAYEQFF. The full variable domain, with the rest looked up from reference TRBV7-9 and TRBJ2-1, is DTGVSQNPRHKITKRGQNVTFRCDPISEHNRLYWYRQTLGQGPEFLTYFQNEAQLEKSRLLSDRFSAERPKGSFSTLEIQRTEQGDSAMYLCASSGGGAYEQFFGPGTRLTVL.

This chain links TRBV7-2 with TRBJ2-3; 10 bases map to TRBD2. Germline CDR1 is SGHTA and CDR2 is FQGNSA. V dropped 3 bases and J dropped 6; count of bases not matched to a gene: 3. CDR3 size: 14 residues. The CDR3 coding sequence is TGTGCCAGCAGCTTGGGTAGCGGGAGGGATACGCAGTATTTT. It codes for CASSLGSGRDTQYF.

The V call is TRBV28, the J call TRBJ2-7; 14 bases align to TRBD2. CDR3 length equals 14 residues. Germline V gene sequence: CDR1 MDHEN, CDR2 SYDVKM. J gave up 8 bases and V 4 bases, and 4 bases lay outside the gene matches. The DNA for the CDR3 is TGTGCCAGCAGTTCTCGACTAGCGGGAGGGAAGCAGTACTTC. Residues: CASSSRLAGGKQYF.

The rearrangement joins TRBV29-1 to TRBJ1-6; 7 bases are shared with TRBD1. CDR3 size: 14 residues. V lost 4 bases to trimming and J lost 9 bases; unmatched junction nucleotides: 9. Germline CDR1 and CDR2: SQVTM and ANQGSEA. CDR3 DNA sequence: TGCAGCGTTGCGGTAGGGACAGACCCTTCACCCCTCCACTTT. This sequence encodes CSVAVGTDPSPLHF.

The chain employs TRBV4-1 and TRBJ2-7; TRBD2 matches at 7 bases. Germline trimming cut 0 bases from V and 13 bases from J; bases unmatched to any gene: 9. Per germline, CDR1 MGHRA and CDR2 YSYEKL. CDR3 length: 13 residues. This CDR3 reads CASSQDLSGAFYF. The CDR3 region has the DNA TGCGCCAGCAGCCAAGATCTCAGCGGGGCCTTTTACTTC.

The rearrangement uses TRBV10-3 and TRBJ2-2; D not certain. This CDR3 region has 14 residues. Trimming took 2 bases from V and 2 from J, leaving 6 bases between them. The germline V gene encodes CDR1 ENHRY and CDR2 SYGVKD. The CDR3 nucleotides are TGTGCCATCAGTGAGACAGTTAACACCGGGGAGCTGTTTTTT. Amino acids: CAISETVNTGELFF.

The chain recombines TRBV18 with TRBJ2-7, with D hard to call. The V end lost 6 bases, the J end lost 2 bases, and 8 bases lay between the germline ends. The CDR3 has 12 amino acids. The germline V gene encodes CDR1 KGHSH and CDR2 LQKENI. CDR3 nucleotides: TGTGCCAGCTCTATGGCAGCCTACGAGCAGTACTTC. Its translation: CASSMAAYEQYF.

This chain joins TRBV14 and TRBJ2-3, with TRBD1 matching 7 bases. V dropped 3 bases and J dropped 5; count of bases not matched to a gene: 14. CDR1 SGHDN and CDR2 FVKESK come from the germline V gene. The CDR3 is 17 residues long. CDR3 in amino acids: CASSHLTQGSRGDTQYF. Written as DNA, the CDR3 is TGTGCCAGCAGCCACCTAACACAGGGGTCTCGGGGAGATACGCAGTATTTT.

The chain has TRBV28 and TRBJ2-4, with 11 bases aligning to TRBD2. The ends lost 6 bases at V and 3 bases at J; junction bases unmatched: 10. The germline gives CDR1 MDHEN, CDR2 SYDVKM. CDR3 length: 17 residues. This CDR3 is CASRGGLAGGGKNIQYF. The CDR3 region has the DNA TGTGCCAGCAGGGGAGGGCTAGCGGGAGGTGGCAAAAACATTCAGTACTTC.

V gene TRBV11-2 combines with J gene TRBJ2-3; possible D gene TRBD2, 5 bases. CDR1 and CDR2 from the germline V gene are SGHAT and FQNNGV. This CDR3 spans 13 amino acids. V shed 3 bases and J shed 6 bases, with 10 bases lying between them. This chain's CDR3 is CASSFTRGDTQYF. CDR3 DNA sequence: TGTGCCAGCAGCTTCACGCGCGGGGATACGCAGTATTTT.

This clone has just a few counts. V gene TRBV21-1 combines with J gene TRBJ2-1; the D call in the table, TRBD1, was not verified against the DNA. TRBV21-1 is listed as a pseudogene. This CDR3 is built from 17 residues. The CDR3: CASSKMGQGSSYNEQFF. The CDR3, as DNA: TGTGCCAGCAGCAAGATGGGACAGGGGTCCTCCTACAATGAGCAGTTCTTC.

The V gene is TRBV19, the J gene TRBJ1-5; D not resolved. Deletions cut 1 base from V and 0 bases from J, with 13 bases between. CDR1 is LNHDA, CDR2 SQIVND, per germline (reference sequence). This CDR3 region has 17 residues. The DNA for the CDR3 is TGTGCCAGTAGTATAGTGCATTCAGGTAATAGCAATCAGCCCCAGCATTTT. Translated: CASSIVHSGNSNQPQHF.

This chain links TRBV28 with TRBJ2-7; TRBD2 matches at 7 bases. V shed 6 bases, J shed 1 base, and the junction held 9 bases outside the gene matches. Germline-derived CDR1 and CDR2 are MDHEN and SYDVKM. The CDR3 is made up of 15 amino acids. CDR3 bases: TGTGCCAGCAGGACCAGCGGGATATCATCCTACGAGCAGTACTTC. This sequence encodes CASRTSGISSYEQYF. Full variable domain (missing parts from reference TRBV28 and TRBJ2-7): DVKVTQSSRYLVKRTGEKVFLECVQDMDHENMFWYRQDPGLGLRLIYFSYDVKMKEKGDIPEGYSVSREKKERFSLILESASTNQTSMYLCASRTSGISSYEQYFGPGTRLTVT.

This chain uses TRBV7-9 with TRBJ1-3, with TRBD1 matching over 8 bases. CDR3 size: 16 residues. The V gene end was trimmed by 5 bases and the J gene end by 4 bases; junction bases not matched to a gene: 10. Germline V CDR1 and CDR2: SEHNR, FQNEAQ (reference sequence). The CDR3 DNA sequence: TGTGCCAGCAGCCGCCCGACAGGGGCGCGGGGAAACACCATATATTTT. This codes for CASSRPTGARGNTIYF.

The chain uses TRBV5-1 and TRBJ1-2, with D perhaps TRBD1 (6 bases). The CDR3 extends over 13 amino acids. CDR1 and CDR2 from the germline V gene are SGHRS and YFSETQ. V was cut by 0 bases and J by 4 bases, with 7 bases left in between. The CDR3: CASSLGQVYGYTF. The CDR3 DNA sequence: TGCGCCAGCAGCTTGGGACAGGTCTATGGCTACACCTTC.

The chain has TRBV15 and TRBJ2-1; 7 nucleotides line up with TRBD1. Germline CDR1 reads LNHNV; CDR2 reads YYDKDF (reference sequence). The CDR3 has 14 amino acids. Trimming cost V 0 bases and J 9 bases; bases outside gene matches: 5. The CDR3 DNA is TGTGCCACCAGCAGAGATAGGGGGCAGGGTGAGCAGTTCTTC. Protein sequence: CATSRDRGQGEQFF.

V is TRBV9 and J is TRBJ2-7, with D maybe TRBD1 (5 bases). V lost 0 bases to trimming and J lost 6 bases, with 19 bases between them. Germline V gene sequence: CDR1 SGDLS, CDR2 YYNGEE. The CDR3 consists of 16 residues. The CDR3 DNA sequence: TGTGCCAGCAGCGTAGATTTAGGGGTAGGTCGTAGCGAGCAGTACTTC. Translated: CASSVDLGVGRSEQYF.